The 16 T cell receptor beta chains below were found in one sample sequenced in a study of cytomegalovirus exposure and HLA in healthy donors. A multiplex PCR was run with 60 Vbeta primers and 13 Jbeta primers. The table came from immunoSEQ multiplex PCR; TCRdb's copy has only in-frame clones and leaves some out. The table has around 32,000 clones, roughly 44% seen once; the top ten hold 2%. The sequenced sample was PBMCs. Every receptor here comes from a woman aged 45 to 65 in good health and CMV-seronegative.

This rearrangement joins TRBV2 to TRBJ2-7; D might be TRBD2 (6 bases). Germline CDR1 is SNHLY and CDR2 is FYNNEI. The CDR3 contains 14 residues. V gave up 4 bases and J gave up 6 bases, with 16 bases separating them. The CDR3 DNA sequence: TGTGCCAGCAGTGGGCGGGACCGGGAGCTCGAGCAGTACTTC. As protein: CASSGRDRELEQYF. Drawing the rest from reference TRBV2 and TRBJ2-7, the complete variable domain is EPEVTQTPSHQVTQMGQEVILRCVPISNHLYFYWYRQILGQKVEFLVSFYNNEISEKSEIFDDQFSVERPDGSNFTLKIRSTKLEDSAMYFCASSGRDRELEQYFGPGTRLTVT.

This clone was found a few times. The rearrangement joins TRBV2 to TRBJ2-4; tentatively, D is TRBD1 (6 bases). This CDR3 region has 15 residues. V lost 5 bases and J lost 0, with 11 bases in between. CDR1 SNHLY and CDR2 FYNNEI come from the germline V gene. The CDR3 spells CASSSDSQAKNIQYF. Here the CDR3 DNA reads TGTGCCAGCAGTTCGGACAGCCAAGCCAAAAACATTCAGTACTTC.

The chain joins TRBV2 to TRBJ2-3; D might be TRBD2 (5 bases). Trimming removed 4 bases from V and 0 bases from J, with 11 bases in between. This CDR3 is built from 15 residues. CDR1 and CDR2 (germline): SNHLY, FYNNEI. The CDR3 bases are TGTGCCAGCAGTGTAGGCGGGCCTAGCACAGATACGCAGTATTTT. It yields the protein CASSVGGPSTDTQYF.

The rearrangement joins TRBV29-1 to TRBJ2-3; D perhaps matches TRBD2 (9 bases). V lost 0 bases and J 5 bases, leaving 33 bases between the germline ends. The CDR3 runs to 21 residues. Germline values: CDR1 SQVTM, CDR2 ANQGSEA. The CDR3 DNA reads TGCAGCGTTGAAGAGGGCGGGGTAGGGACAGGAGGACTAGCGTGGGAAGATACGCAGTATTTT. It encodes CSVEEGGVGTGGLAWEDTQYF.

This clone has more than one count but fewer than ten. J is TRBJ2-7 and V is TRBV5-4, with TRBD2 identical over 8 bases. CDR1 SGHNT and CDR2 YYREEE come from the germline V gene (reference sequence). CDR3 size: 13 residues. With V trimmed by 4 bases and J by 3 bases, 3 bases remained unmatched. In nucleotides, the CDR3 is TGTGCCAGCAGCCTAAGCGGGGGCTACGAGCAGTACTTC. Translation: CASSLSGGYEQYF.

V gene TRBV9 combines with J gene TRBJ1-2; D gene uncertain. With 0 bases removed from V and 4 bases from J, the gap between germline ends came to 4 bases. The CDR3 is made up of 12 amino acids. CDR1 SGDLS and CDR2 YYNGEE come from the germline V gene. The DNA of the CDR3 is TGTGCCAGCAGCGTAGACAGCTATGGCTACACCTTC. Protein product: CASSVDSYGYTF. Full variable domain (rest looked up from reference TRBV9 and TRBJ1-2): DSGVTQTPKHLITATGQRVTLRCSPRSGDLSVYWYQQSLDQGLQFLIQYYNGEERAKGNILERFSAQQFPDLHSELNLSSLELGDSALYFCASSVDSYGYTFGSGTRLTVV.

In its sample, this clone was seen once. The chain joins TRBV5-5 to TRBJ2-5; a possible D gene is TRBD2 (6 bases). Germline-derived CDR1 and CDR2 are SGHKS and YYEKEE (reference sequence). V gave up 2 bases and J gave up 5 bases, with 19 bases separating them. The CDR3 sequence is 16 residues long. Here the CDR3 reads CASSLGAGSSPETQYF. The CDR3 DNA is TGTGCCAGCAGCTTAGGGGCGGGGAGTTCCCCGGAGACCCAGTACTTC.

For the CDR3, the DNA is TGTGCCAGCAGTTTAGGAGGGACTAACTATGGCTACACCTTC. Amino acid sequence: CASSLGGTNYGYTF. The V call is TRBV27, the J call TRBJ1-2; D is ambiguous. The germline V gene has CDR1 MNHEY and CDR2 SMNVEV (reference sequence). Trimming removed 2 bases from V and 0 bases from J, with 7 bases in between. This CDR3 contains 14 residues.

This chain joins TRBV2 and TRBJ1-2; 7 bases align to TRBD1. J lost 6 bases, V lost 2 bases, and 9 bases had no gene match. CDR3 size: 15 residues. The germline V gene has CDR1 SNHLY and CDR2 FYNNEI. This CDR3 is CASSEREQGKDGYTF. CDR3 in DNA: TGTGCCAGCAGTGAAAGGGAACAGGGGAAGGATGGCTACACCTTC.

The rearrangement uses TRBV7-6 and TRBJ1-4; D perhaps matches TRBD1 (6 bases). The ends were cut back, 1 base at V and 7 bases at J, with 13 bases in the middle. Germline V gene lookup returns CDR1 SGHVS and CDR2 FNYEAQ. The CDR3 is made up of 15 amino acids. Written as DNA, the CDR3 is TGTGCCAGCAGCTTAGGAGGGCAGGGGATTGAAAAACTGTTTTTT. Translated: CASSLGGQGIEKLFF.

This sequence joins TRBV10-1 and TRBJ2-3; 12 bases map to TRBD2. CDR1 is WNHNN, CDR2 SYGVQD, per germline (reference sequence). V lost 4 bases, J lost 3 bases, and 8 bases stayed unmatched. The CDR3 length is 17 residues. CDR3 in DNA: TGCGCCAGCAGTGGGTTTCAGACTAGCGGGGGAACAGATACGCAGTATTTT. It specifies CASSGFQTSGGTDTQYF.

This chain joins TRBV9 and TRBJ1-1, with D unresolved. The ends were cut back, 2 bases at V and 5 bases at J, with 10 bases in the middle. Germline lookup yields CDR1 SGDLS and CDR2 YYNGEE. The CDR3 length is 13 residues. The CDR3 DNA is TGTGCCAGCAGCGTGTTAACGGGGACTGAAGCTTTCTTT. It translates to CASSVLTGTEAFF.

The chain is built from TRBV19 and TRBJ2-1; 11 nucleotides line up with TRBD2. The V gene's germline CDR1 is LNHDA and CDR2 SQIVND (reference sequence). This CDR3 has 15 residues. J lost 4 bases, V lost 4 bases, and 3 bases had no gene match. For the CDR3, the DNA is TGTGCCAGTAGTACCGGGACTAGCGGATACAATGAGCAGTTCTTC. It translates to CASSTGTSGYNEQFF.

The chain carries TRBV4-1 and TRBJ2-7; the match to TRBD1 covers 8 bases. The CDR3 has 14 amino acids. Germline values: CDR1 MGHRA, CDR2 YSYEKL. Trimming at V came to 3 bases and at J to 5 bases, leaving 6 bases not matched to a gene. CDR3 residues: CASSQVGTGNEQYF. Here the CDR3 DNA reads TGCGCCAGCAGCCAGGTCGGGACAGGTAACGAGCAGTACTTC.

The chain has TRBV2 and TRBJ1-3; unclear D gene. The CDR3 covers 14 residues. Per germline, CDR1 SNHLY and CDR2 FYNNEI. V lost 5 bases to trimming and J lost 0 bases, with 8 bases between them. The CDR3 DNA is TGTGCCAGCAGTAACAGTGTCTCTGGAAACACCATATATTTT. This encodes CASSNSVSGNTIYF.

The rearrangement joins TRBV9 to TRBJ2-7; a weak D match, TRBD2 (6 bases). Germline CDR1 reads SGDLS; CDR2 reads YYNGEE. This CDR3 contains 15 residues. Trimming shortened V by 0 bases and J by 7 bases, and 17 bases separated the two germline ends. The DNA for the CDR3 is TGTGCCAGCAGCGTAGGGCCTAGCGTGCAGTCTGAGCAGTACTTC. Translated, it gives CASSVGPSVQSEQYF.